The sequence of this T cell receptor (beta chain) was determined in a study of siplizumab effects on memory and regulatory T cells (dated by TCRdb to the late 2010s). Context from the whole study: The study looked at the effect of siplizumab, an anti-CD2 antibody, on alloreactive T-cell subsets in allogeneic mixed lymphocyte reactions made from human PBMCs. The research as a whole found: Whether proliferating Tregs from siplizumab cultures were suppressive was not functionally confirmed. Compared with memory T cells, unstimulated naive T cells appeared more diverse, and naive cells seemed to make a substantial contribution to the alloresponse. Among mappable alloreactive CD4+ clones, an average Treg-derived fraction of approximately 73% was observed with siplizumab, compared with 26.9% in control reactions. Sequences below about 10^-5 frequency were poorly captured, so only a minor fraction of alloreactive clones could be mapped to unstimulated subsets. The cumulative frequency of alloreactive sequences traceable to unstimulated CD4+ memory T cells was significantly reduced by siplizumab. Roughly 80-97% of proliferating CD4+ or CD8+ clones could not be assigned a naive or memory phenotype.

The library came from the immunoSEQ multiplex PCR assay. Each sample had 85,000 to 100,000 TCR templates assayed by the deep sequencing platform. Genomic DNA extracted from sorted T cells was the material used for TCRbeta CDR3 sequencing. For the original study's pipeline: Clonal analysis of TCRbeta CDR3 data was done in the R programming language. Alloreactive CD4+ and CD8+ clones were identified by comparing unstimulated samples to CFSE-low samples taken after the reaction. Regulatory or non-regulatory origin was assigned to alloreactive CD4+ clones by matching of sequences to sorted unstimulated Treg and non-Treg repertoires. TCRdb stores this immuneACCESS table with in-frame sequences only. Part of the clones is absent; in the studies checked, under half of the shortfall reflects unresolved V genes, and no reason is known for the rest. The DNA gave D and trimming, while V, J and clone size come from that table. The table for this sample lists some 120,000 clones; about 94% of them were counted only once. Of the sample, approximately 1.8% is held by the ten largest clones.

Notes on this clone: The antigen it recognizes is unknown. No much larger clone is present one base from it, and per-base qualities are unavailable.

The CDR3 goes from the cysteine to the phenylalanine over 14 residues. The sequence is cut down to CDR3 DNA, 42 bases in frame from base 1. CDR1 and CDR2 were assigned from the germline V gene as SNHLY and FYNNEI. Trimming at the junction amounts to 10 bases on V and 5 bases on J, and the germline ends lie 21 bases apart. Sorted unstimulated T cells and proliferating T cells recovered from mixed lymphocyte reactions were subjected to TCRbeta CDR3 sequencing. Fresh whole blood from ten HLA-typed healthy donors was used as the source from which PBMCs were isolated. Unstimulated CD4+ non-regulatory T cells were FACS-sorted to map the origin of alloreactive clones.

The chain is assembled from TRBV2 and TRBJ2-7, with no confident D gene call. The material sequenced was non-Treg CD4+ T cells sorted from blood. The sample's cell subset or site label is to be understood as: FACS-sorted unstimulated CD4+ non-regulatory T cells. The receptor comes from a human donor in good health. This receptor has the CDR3 CATSVRMWADEQYF. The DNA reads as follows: TGTGCCACCTCAGTAAGGATGTGGGCCGACGAGCAGTACTTC.